This T cell receptor beta chain was captured in a study of blood T cell repertoires in COVID-19. This clone was seen a handful of times. The V and J ends lost 1 base and 5 bases, in that order; junction bases with no gene match: 6. Per germline, CDR1 SGHTA and CDR2 FQGTGA. The CDR3 has 16 residues. The data were produced by immunoSEQ multiplex PCR, yet TCRdb's version contains in-frame clones alone and is incomplete. The table lists roughly 250,000 clones, about 81% of them singletons. Source material: peripheral blood. This clonotype was obtained from a woman aged 60-75 years with active or convalescent COVID-19. The genes are TRBV7-3 and TRBJ2-5; 11 nucleotides line up with TRBD2. The CDR3 DNA follows: TGTGCCAGCAGCTTAATGTCTAGCGGGGGGACTGAGACCCAGTACTTC. Amino acid sequence: CASSLMSSGGTETQYF.